This TCR beta chain stems from a study of regulatory T cells in long-lasting Graves disease. Construction of TCR beta libraries relied on iRepertoire HTBI primers and on Arm-PCR targeting CDR3 regions. From the multiplex PCR reads, TCRdb called clonotypes with MiXCR, one entry per CDR3 protein. This table holds a few hundred thousand distinct CDR3 sequences, around 20% found once. Trimming cost V 8 bases and J 5 bases; bases outside gene matches: 14. The CDR3 length is 17 residues. CDR1 and CDR2 (germline): LNHDA, SQIVND (reference sequence). As for time point: persistent/refractory GD, antithyroid drugs over 5 years with positive TRAb. The TCR library used RNA extracted from PBMCs. Overall study results and limits: Persistent-disease Graves' patients showed less TCR diversity than new cases.

On this clonotype itself: As yet, its antigen is unknown.

The V call is TRBV19, the J call TRBJ2-2, with TRBD2 matching over 10 bases. This clonotype was sampled from a female donor with Graves disease. The sample was peripheral blood mononuclear cells (PBMCs), taken when the disease was refractory, from a patient treated with antithyroid drugs. The CDR3 protein is CASWGPAGGSGTGELFF. The CDR3 coding sequence is TGTGCCAGTTGGGGTCCAGCGGGAGGGTCTGGGACCGGGGAGCTGTTTTTT.